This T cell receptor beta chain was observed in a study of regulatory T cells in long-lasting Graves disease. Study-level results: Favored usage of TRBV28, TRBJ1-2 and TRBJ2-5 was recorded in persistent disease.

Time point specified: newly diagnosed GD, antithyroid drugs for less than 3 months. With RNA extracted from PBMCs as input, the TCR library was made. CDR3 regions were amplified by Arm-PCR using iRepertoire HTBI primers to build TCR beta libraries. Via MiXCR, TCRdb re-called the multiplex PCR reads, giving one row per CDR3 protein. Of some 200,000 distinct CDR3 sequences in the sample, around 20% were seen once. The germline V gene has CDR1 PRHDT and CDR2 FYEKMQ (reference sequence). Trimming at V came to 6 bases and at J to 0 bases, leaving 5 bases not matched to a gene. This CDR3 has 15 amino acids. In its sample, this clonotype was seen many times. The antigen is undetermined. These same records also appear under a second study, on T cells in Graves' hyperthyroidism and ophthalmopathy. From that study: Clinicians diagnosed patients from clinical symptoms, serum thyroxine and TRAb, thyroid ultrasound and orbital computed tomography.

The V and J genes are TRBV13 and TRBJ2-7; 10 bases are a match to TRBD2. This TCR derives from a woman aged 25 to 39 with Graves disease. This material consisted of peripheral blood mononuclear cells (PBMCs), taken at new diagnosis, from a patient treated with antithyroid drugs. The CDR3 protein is CASRVSSGGSYEQYF. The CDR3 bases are TGTGCCAGCAGGGTTTCTAGCGGGGGCTCCTACGAGCAGTACTTC. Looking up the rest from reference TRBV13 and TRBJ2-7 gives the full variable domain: AAGVIQSPRHLIKEKRETATLKCYPIPRHDTVYWYQQGPGQDPQFLISFYEKMQSDKGSIPDRFSAQQFSDYHSELNMSSLELGDSALYFCASRVSSGGSYEQYFGPGTRLTVT.